The source of this TCR beta chain is a study of CD8 T cells in Susac syndrome. The study sequenced TCR beta in blood CD8+ and CD4+ T cells. Reverse transcription of about 0.5 to 1 ug RNA was carried out with random hexamers. TCRdb recomputed calls from the immunoSEQ multiplex PCR reads with MiXCR, one row per CDR3 protein. The sample shows 80,000 or so distinct CDR3 sequences, around 93% of them seen only once. Trimming removed 1 base from V and 4 bases from J, with 21 bases in between. This CDR3 comprises 17 residues. Germline assignment: CDR1 DFQATT and CDR2 SNEGSKA (reference sequence). This clonotype originated in a human donor with Susac syndrome. The chain recombines TRBV20-1 with TRBJ2-3; D possibly corresponds to TRBD2 (7 bases). What was sequenced was CD4+ T cells from PBMCs. The CDR3 loop is CSARAPWGGQVSDTQYF. In DNA form, the CDR3 reads TGCAGTGCTAGAGCTCCCTGGGGGGGGCAGGTTTCAGATACGCAGTATTTT.